The 26 T cell receptor beta chains given below trace back to one sample, sequenced in a study of T cell responses to AZD1222 COVID-19 vaccine. Measured with immunoSEQ multiplex PCR; TCRdb has only the in-frame clones, and not every one. The data hold approximately 82,000 clones, with roughly nine tenths observed a single time. The specimen was peripheral blood, collected on day 0 of AZD1222 vaccination. All receptors derive from an adult in good health.

This clone was seen only once. V gene TRBV18 combines with J gene TRBJ1-1; 11 bases match TRBD1. In germline, CDR1 is KGHSH, CDR2 LQKENI. Losses at the gene ends were 2 bases for V and 4 bases for J; bases not matched to a gene: 3. The CDR3 length is 15 residues. CDR3 in DNA: TGTGCCAGCTCACCATCCGGGACAGGGGGCACTGAAGCTTTCTTT. It encodes CASSPSGTGGTEAFF.

The chain combines TRBV18 with TRBJ2-2; D might be TRBD1 (5 bases). Trimming took 1 base from V and 3 from J, leaving 12 bases between them. In germline, CDR1 is KGHSH, CDR2 LQKENI. This CDR3 spans 16 amino acids. CDR3: CASSPRVRVDTGELFF. The CDR3 nucleotides read TGTGCCAGCTCACCACGGGTCAGGGTGGACACCGGGGAGCTGTTTTTT.

The V and J genes are TRBV9 and TRBJ2-2; tentatively, D is TRBD1 (6 bases). The germline V gene has CDR1 SGDLS and CDR2 YYNGEE. The CDR3 consists of 14 residues. V was pared by 5 bases and J by 1 base, with 9 bases between. CDR3 coding DNA: TGTGCCAGCAGACTGGGACAGAACACCGGGGAGCTGTTTTTT. Translation gives CASRLGQNTGELFF.

J is TRBJ2-7 and V is TRBV5-1; 8 bases map to TRBD1. The CDR3 contains 15 residues. Unmatched junction bases numbered 8, after V lost 2 bases and J lost 4 bases. Germline V gene sequence: CDR1 SGHRS, CDR2 YFSETQ. The CDR3 DNA is TGCGCCAGCAGCTTCACCGGGACAGGTCCTTACGAGCAGTACTTC. Translation gives CASSFTGTGPYEQYF.

The V gene is TRBV7-8, the J gene TRBJ1-5; D is possibly TRBD1 (5 bases). Germline-derived CDR1 and CDR2 are SGHVS and FQNEAQ. The V gene lost 1 base and the J gene lost 1 base, with 14 bases spanning the gap. CDR3 length equals 17 residues. This CDR3 reads CASSLGRGRGSNQPQHF. The CDR3 nucleotides read TGTGCCAGCAGCTTAGGGCGGGGTAGGGGAAGCAATCAGCCCCAGCATTTT.

The chain links TRBV7-6 to TRBJ2-5; D is possibly TRBD1 or TRBD2 (6 bases each). V gave up 4 bases and J gave up 5 bases, with 17 bases separating them. The CDR3 runs 15 residues. Per the germline V gene, CDR1 is SGHVS and CDR2 is FNYEAQ. DNA for the CDR3: TGTGCCAGCAGCTCAAGAGGGGGGAAGATGGAGACCCAGTACTTC. Protein: CASSSRGGKMETQYF.

The CDR3 sequence is CASAPAANTGELFF. CDR3 nucleotide sequence: TGTGCCAGCGCCCCGGCGGCGAACACCGGGGAGCTGTTTTTT. J is TRBJ2-2 and V is TRBV6-5; the D is unclear. The germline V gene has CDR1 MNHEY and CDR2 SVGAGI. The CDR3 runs 14 residues. Trimming took 8 bases from V and 0 from J, leaving 10 bases between them.

The V gene is TRBV18, the J gene TRBJ2-6; no clear D. The V end lost 1 base, the J end lost 4 bases, and 5 bases lay between the germline ends. This CDR3 is built from 14 residues. Germline values: CDR1 KGHSH, CDR2 LQKENI. The CDR3 DNA follows: TGTGCCAGCTCACCACTCGCAGGGGCCAACGTCCTGACTTTC. Translation gives CASSPLAGANVLTF.

The genes are TRBV18 and TRBJ2-4; no reliable D call. V dropped 0 bases and J dropped 1 base, with 10 bases sitting between them. In germline, CDR1 is KGHSH, CDR2 LQKENI. The CDR3 is 16 amino acids. As DNA, the CDR3 is TGTGCCAGCTCACCACCAGCCGAGGTGGCCAAAAACATTCAGTACTTC. As protein: CASSPPAEVAKNIQYF.

The chain recombines TRBV5-5 with TRBJ2-5; 9 bases match TRBD1. The ends lost 4 bases at V and 2 bases at J; junction bases unmatched: 6. The CDR3 runs 15 residues. Germline loops: CDR1 SGHKS, CDR2 YYEKEE (reference sequence). CDR3 in DNA: TGTGCCAGCAGCCTCGGGACAGGGCCTCAAGAGACCCAGTACTTC. This codes for CASSLGTGPQETQYF.

The CDR3 loop is CASSPSRGGSPNTGELFF. The CDR3 DNA follows: TGCGCCAGCAGCCCCTCGCGGGGGGGCTCCCCGAACACCGGGGAGCTGTTTTTT. V usage is TRBV5-1 and J usage is TRBJ2-2, with TRBD2 identical over 9 bases. The CDR3 sequence is 18 residues long. Germline V lookup: CDR1 SGHRS, CDR2 YFSETQ. Trimming cost V 4 bases and J 0 bases; bases outside gene matches: 10. Using reference TRBV5-1 and TRBJ2-2 for the parts outside the CDR3, the full variable domain is KAGVTQTPRYLIKTRGQQVTLSCSPISGHRSVSWYQQTPGQGLQFLFEYFSETQRNKGNFPGRFSGRQFSNSRSEMNVSTLELGDSALYLCASSPSRGGSPNTGELFFGEGSRLTVL.

The chain carries TRBV2 and TRBJ1-6; TRBD1 agrees at 9 bases. Germline V gives CDR1 SNHLY, CDR2 FYNNEI. The CDR3 is 14 amino acids. V lost 6 bases to trimming and J lost 7 bases; unmatched junction nucleotides: 4. The CDR3 is CASSRQGVNSPLHF. CDR3 DNA sequence: TGTGCCAGCAGCAGACAGGGGGTAAATTCACCCCTCCACTTT.

The CDR3 DNA reads TGTGCCAGCAGCTTATGGGCCCCGGGTCCTACAACCACCGGGGAGCTGTTTTTT. The encoded protein is CASSLWAPGPTTTGELFF. The chain carries TRBV11-2 and TRBJ2-2; D is uncertain. CDR1 and CDR2 from the germline V gene are SGHAT and FQNNGV. This CDR3 is built from 18 residues. With 2 bases removed from V and 4 bases from J, the gap between germline ends came to 20 bases.

The chain employs TRBV12-2 and TRBJ1-5. TRBV12-2 is noted as a pseudogene. CDR3 length equals 15 residues. In DNA, the CDR3 is TGTGCAAGTCGCTTAGCGAGGGATAGCAATCAGCCCCAGCATTTT. Translation gives CASRLARDSNQPQHF.

The V gene is TRBV25-1, the J gene TRBJ1-2; D is uncertain. V gave up 0 bases and J gave up 4 bases, with 12 bases separating them. In germline, CDR1 is MGHDK, CDR2 SYGVNS. The CDR3 runs to 15 residues. This CDR3 reads CASSEYLSSGYGYTF. DNA for the CDR3: TGTGCCAGCAGTGAATACCTCTCTTCCGGCTATGGCTACACCTTC.

The chain joins TRBV2 to TRBJ2-3; 10 nucleotides align to TRBD1. The germline CDR1 and CDR2 sequences are SNHLY and FYNNEI. The V gene end was trimmed by 8 bases and the J gene end by 3 bases; junction bases not matched to a gene: 5. The CDR3 contains 14 residues. The chain's CDR3 is CASSTGGGTDTQYF. The CDR3 DNA reads as TGTGCCAGCTCGACAGGGGGCGGAACAGATACGCAGTATTTT.

The CDR3 nucleotides read TGTGCCACCAGCCCCGGGCAGGGGGTCTCCTACGAGCAGTACTTC. This codes for CATSPGQGVSYEQYF. The chain is built from TRBV15 and TRBJ2-5; 7 bases are a match to TRBD1. The tail of the sequence fits TRBJ2-7 better, so the J call may be wrong. This CDR3 contains 15 residues. Germline CDR1 and CDR2: LNHNV and YYDKDF (reference sequence).

The chain employs TRBV10-1 and TRBJ1-4, with 10 bases that match TRBD1. Trimming at V came to 8 bases and at J to 1 base, leaving 16 bases not matched to a gene. Germline V gene lookup returns CDR1 WNHNN and CDR2 SYGVQD (reference sequence). The CDR3 length is 19 residues. CDR3 sequence reads: CASPRDRGPYCLTNEKLFF. The CDR3, as DNA: TGCGCCAGCCCCCGGGACAGGGGACCTTATTGTCTAACTAATGAAAAACTGTTTTTT.

The V and J genes are TRBV19 and TRBJ2-5; D is ambiguous. V was cut by 2 bases and J by 1 base, with 5 bases left in between. This CDR3 contains 13 residues. Per germline, CDR1 LNHDA and CDR2 SQIVND (reference sequence). The CDR3 is CASSITRQETQYF. In DNA, the CDR3 is TGTGCCAGTAGTATAACACGCCAAGAGACCCAGTACTTC.

V and J are TRBV15 and TRBJ2-1, with D possibly TRBD2 on 6 matching bases. Trimming left V 7 bases short and J 8 bases short, with 21 bases between. CDR1 and CDR2 (germline): LNHNV, YYDKDF (reference sequence). The CDR3 has 15 amino acids. The CDR3 reads CATNRLGGVRDEQFF. The CDR3 nucleotides are TGTGCCACCAACCGGCTGGGGGGTGTCAGGGATGAGCAGTTCTTC.

J is TRBJ1-1 and V is TRBV28, with a possible D match to TRBD1 (6 bases). Trimming removed 6 bases at V and 5 bases at J, with 16 bases between. Germline CDR1 and CDR2: MDHEN and SYDVKM. The CDR3 has 14 amino acids. CDR3 residues: CASSPQGKGTEAFF. CDR3 coding DNA: TGTGCCAGCAGCCCCCAGGGGAAGGGGACTGAAGCTTTCTTT. The full variable domain, rest sourced from reference TRBV28 and TRBJ1-1, is DVKVTQSSRYLVKRTGEKVFLECVQDMDHENMFWYRQDPGLGLRLIYFSYDVKMKEKGDIPEGYSVSREKKERFSLILESASTNQTSMYLCASSPQGKGTEAFFGQGTRLTVV.

The chain couples TRBV28 to TRBJ1-4; 7 bases agree with TRBD1. V gave up 5 bases and J gave up 5 bases; unmatched junction bases: 5. This CDR3 has 14 residues. Germline CDR1 and CDR2: MDHEN and SYDVKM. CDR3 sequence: CASSPGGQNEKLFF. In DNA form, the CDR3 reads TGTGCCAGCAGTCCAGGGGGGCAGAATGAAAAACTGTTTTTT.

The chain employs TRBV27 and TRBJ2-5; the D is unclear. Germline V gives CDR1 MNHEY, CDR2 SMNVEV (reference sequence). V lost 5 bases and J 5 bases, leaving 9 bases between the germline ends. This CDR3 region has 12 residues. CDR3 sequence: CASSAVGETQYF. CDR3 sequence (DNA): TGTGCCAGCAGTGCCGTGGGGGAGACCCAGTACTTC.

The chain combines TRBV2 with TRBJ1-2; no reliable D call. The V end lost 3 bases, the J end lost 8 bases, and 19 bases lay between the germline ends. Germline V lookup: CDR1 SNHLY, CDR2 FYNNEI. CDR3 length: 15 amino acids. CDR3 sequence: CASSEVGLLWAGYTF. Written as DNA, the CDR3 is TGTGCCAGCAGTGAGGTAGGACTCCTCTGGGCCGGCTACACCTTC.

The rearrangement joins TRBV20-1 to TRBJ2-1; the D is unclear. Trimming removed 5 bases at V and 6 bases at J, with 8 bases between. The CDR3 length is 11 residues. Germline V gives CDR1 DFQATT, CDR2 SNEGSKA (reference sequence). The CDR3 DNA sequence: TGCAGTGCTGTGGGATCCAATGAGCAGTTCTTC. It is translated as CSAVGSNEQFF.

The chain joins TRBV5-4 to TRBJ2-5; 7 bases match TRBD2. The CDR3 is 14 residues long. Germline values: CDR1 SGHNT, CDR2 YYREEE (reference sequence). With 5 bases clipped from V and 1 base from J, the junction kept 5 bases outside the gene matches. The CDR3 loop is CASSKGGGQETQYF. In DNA form, the CDR3 reads TGTGCCAGCAGTAAGGGCGGGGGCCAAGAGACCCAGTACTTC.